The 15 T cell receptor beta chains below come from one sample, sequenced in a study of blood T cell repertoires in COVID-19. Data came from immunoSEQ multiplex PCR; TCRdb stores just in-frame clones and leaves some out. This table has fewer than 85,000 clones, around 90% appearing once. Specimen: peripheral blood. These TCRs come from a man aged 45-65 years with active COVID-19.

This clone appeared a single time. V and J are TRBV7-2 and TRBJ1-2, with TRBD1 identical over 7 bases. Germline V gene lookup returns CDR1 SGHTA and CDR2 FQGNSA. J gave up 8 bases and V 4 bases, and 16 bases lay outside the gene matches. The CDR3 is 16 amino acids. CDR3 in amino acids: CASSSRDSLSPRGYTF. In DNA form, the CDR3 reads TGTGCCAGCAGCTCTCGGGACAGCCTATCCCCTCGGGGCTACACCTTC.

CDR3 amino acids: CSVERSDREDYGYTF. Written as DNA, the CDR3 is TGCAGCGTTGAAAGGTCGGACAGGGAAGACTATGGCTACACCTTC. The chain is built from TRBV29-1 and TRBJ1-2; 8 bases are shared with TRBD1. The V segment lost 2 bases and the J segment 3 bases; nucleotides outside the gene matches: 8. The CDR3 spans 15 residues. Germline V gene sequence: CDR1 SQVTM, CDR2 ANQGSEA.

The genes are TRBV7-2 and TRBJ2-7; perhaps TRBD1 as D (10 bases). Deletions cut 5 bases from V and 6 bases from J, with 23 bases between. CDR1 SGHTA and CDR2 FQGNSA come from the germline V gene. This CDR3 comprises 16 residues. The CDR3 loop is CASSPGTSRTGGEQYF. The CDR3 DNA sequence: TGTGCCAGCAGCCCCGGGACTAGCCGGACAGGGGGCGAGCAGTACTTC. Combining the CDR3 with reference TRBV7-2 and TRBJ2-7 gives the whole variable domain GAGVSQSPSNKVTEKGKDVELRCDPISGHTALYWYRQSLGQGLEFLIYFQGNSAPDKSGLPSDRFSAERTGGSVSTLTIQRTQQEDSAVYLCASSPGTSRTGGEQYFGPGTRLTVT.

This clone was detected only a few times. This chain uses TRBV4-3 with TRBJ2-7; 7 positions agree with TRBD1. This CDR3 comprises 16 residues. J lost 2 bases, V lost 0 bases, and 7 bases had no gene match. Per the germline V gene, CDR1 is LGHNA and CDR2 is YSLEER. CDR3: CASSQDRATGTYEQYF. In DNA form, the CDR3 reads TGCGCCAGCAGCCAAGACCGTGCGACAGGGACCTACGAGCAGTACTTC.

This rearrangement joins TRBV11-2 to TRBJ1-3, with TRBD1 matching 7 bases. The CDR3 covers 15 residues. Germline values: CDR1 SGHAT, CDR2 FQNNGV. V gave up 6 bases and J gave up 4 bases; unmatched junction bases: 9. CDR3 loop: CASSFTQGVGNTIYF. CDR3 in DNA: TGTGCCAGCAGTTTTACCCAGGGGGTAGGAAACACCATATATTTT.

The genes are TRBV9 and TRBJ1-1; 8 nucleotides align to TRBD1. This CDR3 contains 15 residues. Germline V gives CDR1 SGDLS, CDR2 YYNGEE. V lost 0 bases, J lost 5 bases, and 6 bases stayed unmatched. The CDR3 DNA reads TGTGCCAGCAGCGTAGAAGGGACAGGAGATACTGAAGCTTTCTTT. It encodes CASSVEGTGDTEAFF.

The chain links TRBV28 to TRBJ1-2; D is unresolved. CDR1 and CDR2 from the germline V gene are MDHEN and SYDVKM. This CDR3 has 13 amino acids. Trimming left V 2 bases short and J 8 bases short, with 12 bases between. DNA of the CDR3: TGTGCCAGCAGTTTAAACGGGGTCCGGGGCTACACCTTC. It is translated as CASSLNGVRGYTF.

The chain combines TRBV5-1 with TRBJ1-1; 10 bases fit TRBD1. V lost 4 bases to trimming and J lost 1 base; unmatched junction nucleotides: 7. CDR3 length: 16 amino acids. Germline CDR1 and CDR2: SGHRS and YFSETQ. The CDR3 DNA is TGCGCCAGCAGCAGAATAAGACAGGGGGCGAACACTGAAGCTTTCTTT. Translating gives CASSRIRQGANTEAFF.

This CDR3 reads CASSPPGTSALKGYNEQFF. CDR3 sequence (DNA): TGTGCCAGCTCACCACCCGGGACTAGCGCACTCAAGGGCTACAATGAGCAGTTCTTC. J is TRBJ2-1 and V is TRBV18; 10 bases are a match to TRBD2. Germline CDR1 reads KGHSH; CDR2 reads LQKENI. V trimming: 0 bases; J trimming: 3 bases; junction bases outside the gene matches: 11. The CDR3 length is 19 residues. The full variable domain, with the rest looked up from reference TRBV18 and TRBJ2-1, is NAGVMQNPRHLVRRRGQEARLRCSPMKGHSHVYWYRQLPEEGLKFMVYLQKENIIDESGMPKERFSAEFPKEGPSILRIQQVVRGDSAAYFCASSPPGTSALKGYNEQFFGPGTRLTVL.

V gene TRBV5-8 combines with J gene TRBJ2-1, with D perhaps matching TRBD2 (6 bases). Germline lookup yields CDR1 SGHTS and CDR2 YDEGEE. Trimming stripped 4 bases from V and 4 bases from J, with 12 bases between. The CDR3 is 14 amino acids. CDR3 coding DNA: TGTGCCAGCAGCCGACGGGACTGGTACAATGAGCAGTTCTTC. This translates into CASSRRDWYNEQFF.

This chain joins TRBV6-4 and TRBJ1-5, with a tentative D call TRBD1 (5 bases). Per germline, CDR1 MRHNA and CDR2 SNTAGT. CDR3 length: 14 amino acids. Trimming shortened V by 3 bases and J by 7 bases, and 13 bases separated the two germline ends. The CDR3 nucleotides read TGTGCCAGCAGTGAGATCGGGGGGATCCAGCCCCAGCATTTT. This encodes CASSEIGGIQPQHF.

Only a few counts were recorded for this clone. This chain joins TRBV5-4 and TRBJ1-6, with D possibly being TRBD1 (5 bases). Germline V gene lookup returns CDR1 SGHNT and CDR2 YYREEE (reference sequence). The CDR3 is 17 amino acids. Trimming took off 2 bases at V and 4 bases at J, with 16 bases between the two ends. CDR3 residues: CASSFLGDSRYNSPLHF. Written as DNA, the CDR3 is TGTGCCAGCAGCTTTTTAGGCGACAGTCGGTATAATTCACCCCTCCACTTT.

In this sample, this clone turned up once. J is TRBJ2-5 and V is TRBV5-1, with D possibly being TRBD1 (7 bases). Trimming shortened V by 0 bases and J by 10 bases, and 13 bases separated the two germline ends. The CDR3 length is 13 residues. The germline CDR1 and CDR2 sequences are SGHRS and YFSETQ. CDR3 sequence (DNA): TGCGCCAGCAGCTTGGGACAGGGAGGTGACCAGTACTTC. The encoded protein is CASSLGQGGDQYF.

The chain links TRBV11-2 to TRBJ2-1, with a weak D call TRBD1 (5 bases). This CDR3 is 15 amino acids long. Trimming removed 4 bases at V and 10 bases at J, with 20 bases between. The germline gives CDR1 SGHAT, CDR2 FQNNGV. The CDR3 sequence is CASSSNLVGVDEQFF. The CDR3 nucleotides are TGTGCCAGCAGCTCAAACCTAGTAGGGGTCGACGAGCAGTTCTTC.

This clone was detected only a few times. The chain recombines TRBV27 with TRBJ1-1; D possibly corresponds to TRBD1 (6 bases). The CDR3 runs to 14 residues. Germline V gives CDR1 MNHEY, CDR2 SMNVEV (reference sequence). Trimming removed 3 bases from V and 1 base from J, with 9 bases in between. CDR3 protein: CASSLTGWNTEAFF. The CDR3 DNA reads as TGTGCCAGCAGTTTGACAGGCTGGAACACTGAAGCTTTCTTT.